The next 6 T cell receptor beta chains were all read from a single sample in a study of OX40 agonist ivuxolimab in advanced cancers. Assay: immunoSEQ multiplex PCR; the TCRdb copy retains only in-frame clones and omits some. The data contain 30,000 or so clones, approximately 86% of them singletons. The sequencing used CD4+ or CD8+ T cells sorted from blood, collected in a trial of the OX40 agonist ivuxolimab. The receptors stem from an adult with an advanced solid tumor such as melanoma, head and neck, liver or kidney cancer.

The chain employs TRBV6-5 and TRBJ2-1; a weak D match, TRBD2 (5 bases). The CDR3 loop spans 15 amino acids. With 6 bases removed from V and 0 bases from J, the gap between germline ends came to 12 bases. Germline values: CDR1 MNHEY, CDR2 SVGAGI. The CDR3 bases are TGTGCCAGCAGAAGAGCGGAATACTCCTACAATGAGCAGTTCTTC. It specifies CASRRAEYSYNEQFF.

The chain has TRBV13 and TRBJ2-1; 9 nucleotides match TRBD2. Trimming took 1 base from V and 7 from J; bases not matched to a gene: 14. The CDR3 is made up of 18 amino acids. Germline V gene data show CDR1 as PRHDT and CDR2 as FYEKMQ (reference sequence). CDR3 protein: CASSLEGYGTSSLNEQFF. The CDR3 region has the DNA TGTGCCAGCAGCTTAGAGGGTTATGGGACTAGCTCCTTGAATGAGCAGTTCTTC. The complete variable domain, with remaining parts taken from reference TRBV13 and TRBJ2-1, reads AAGVIQSPRHLIKEKRETATLKCYPIPRHDTVYWYQQGPGQDPQFLISFYEKMQSDKGSIPDRFSAQQFSDYHSELNMSSLELGDSALYFCASSLEGYGTSSLNEQFFGPGTRLTVL.

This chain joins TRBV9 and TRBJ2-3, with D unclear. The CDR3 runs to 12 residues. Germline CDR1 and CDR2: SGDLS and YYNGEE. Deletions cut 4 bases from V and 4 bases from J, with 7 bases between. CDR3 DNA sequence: TGTGCCAGCAGCCGGGTTGCAGATACGCAGTATTTT. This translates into CASSRVADTQYF.

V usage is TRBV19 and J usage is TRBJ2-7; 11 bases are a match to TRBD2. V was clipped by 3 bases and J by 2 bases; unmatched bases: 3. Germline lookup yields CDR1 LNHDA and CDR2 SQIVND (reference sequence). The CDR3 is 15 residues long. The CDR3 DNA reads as TGTGCCAGTAGTATTGGGACTAGCGGTACCTACGAGCAGTACTTC. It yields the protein CASSIGTSGTYEQYF.

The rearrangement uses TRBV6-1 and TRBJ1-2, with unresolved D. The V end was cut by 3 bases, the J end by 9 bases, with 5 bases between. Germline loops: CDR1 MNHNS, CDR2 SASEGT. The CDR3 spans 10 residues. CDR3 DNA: TGTGCCAGCAGTGATTATCGCTACACCTTC. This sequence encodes CASSDYRYTF.

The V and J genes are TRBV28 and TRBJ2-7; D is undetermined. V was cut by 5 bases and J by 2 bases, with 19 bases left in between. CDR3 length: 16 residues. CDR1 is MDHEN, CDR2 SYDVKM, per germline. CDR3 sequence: CASSRPPKGPTYEQYF. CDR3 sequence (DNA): TGTGCCAGCAGTCGCCCCCCTAAGGGTCCGACCTACGAGCAGTACTTC. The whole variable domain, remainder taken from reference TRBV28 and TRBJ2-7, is DVKVTQSSRYLVKRTGEKVFLECVQDMDHENMFWYRQDPGLGLRLIYFSYDVKMKEKGDIPEGYSVSREKKERFSLILESASTNQTSMYLCASSRPPKGPTYEQYFGPGTRLTVT.